The source of this TCR beta chain is a study of blood T cell repertoires in COVID-19. Study summary: There were acute and convalescent COVID-19 samples, and they came from the United States, Italy and Spain. Sources were T cells, B-cell-depleted T cells, or PBMCs; the material itself was cDNA or gDNA.

Assay: immunoSEQ multiplex PCR; the TCRdb copy retains only in-frame clones and omits some. The data hold about 360,000 clones, with around 87% observed a single time. CDR1 and CDR2 (germline): SQVTM, ANQGSEA. The CDR3 spans 11 residues. V lost 6 bases and J lost 7, with 12 bases in between. This sequence originates from a human donor in a cohort sampled during active COVID-19. This chain joins TRBV29-1 and TRBJ2-5; possibly TRBD2 for D (5 bases). Sequenced input: peripheral blood. The CDR3 loop is CSVQTGGTQYF. CDR3 DNA sequence: TGCAGCGTCCAAACCGGAGGGACCCAGTACTTC.